Below are 5 T cell receptor beta chains sequenced from a single sample in a study of T cell changes during pregnancy in multiple sclerosis. The table came from immunoSEQ multiplex PCR; TCRdb's copy has only in-frame clones and leaves some out. This sample carries tens of thousands of clones, around 92% of them seen once, and the ten largest clones take approximately 1.5%. Specimen: peripheral blood, collected in the second trimester of pregnancy. Receptor source: a female donor in good health, enrolled as a control in a pregnancy study.

J is TRBJ2-7 and V is TRBV11-1, with TRBD1 as a possible D gene (6 bases). The CDR3 is made up of 16 amino acids. CDR1 SGHAT and CDR2 FQDESV come from the germline V gene (reference sequence). Trimming removed 2 bases at V and 2 bases at J, with 16 bases between. The CDR3 coding sequence is TGTGCCAGCAGCTTACTTGGGACATCCGCTACCTACGAGCAGTACTTC. Its translation is CASSLLGTSATYEQYF.

The J gene is TRBJ1-1, the V gene TRBV18; 9 bases match TRBD1. The germline V gene encodes CDR1 KGHSH and CDR2 LQKENI. The CDR3 has 15 amino acids. J lost 7 bases, V lost 1 base, and 7 bases had no gene match. CDR3 bases: TGTGCCAGCTCACCACAGACAGGGGGGGAAATTGAAGCTTTCTTT. It encodes CASSPQTGGEIEAFF.

This clone was seen a single time. This sequence joins TRBV4-3 and TRBJ2-7; possibly TRBD2 for D (5 bases). Per germline, CDR1 LGHNA and CDR2 YSLEER. The CDR3 length is 18 residues. V shed 0 bases and J shed 4 bases, with 22 bases lying between them. The CDR3 bases are TGCGCCAGCAGCCAAGACCCCAGCGGTTGGGAAGATTATTACGAGCAGTACTTC. This encodes CASSQDPSGWEDYYEQYF.

The chain has TRBV5-4 and TRBJ1-1; D gene ambiguous. CDR1 and CDR2 from the germline V gene are SGHNT and YYREEE (reference sequence). The CDR3 is 14 amino acids. The ends were cut back, 0 bases at V and 0 bases at J, with 6 bases in the middle. As DNA, the CDR3 is TGTGCCAGCAGCTTGGGCGTAATGAACACTGAAGCTTTCTTT. This encodes CASSLGVMNTEAFF.

The J gene is TRBJ1-1, the V gene TRBV29-1; a weak D match, TRBD1 (5 bases). The germline V and J ends were trimmed by 4 bases and 10 bases, with 16 bases remaining between them. The CDR3 is 12 residues long. The germline V gene encodes CDR1 SQVTM and CDR2 ANQGSEA. The CDR3 nucleotides are TGCAGCGTTGTAGATCTCCGGCAGGGAGCTTTCTTT. Its translation: CSVVDLRQGAFF. The full variable domain, its missing parts supplied by reference TRBV29-1 and TRBJ1-1, is SAVISQKPSRDICQRGTSLTIQCQVDSQVTMMFWYRQQPGQSLTLIATANQGSEATYESGFVIDKFPISRPNLTFSTLTVSNMSPEDSSIYLCSVVDLRQGAFFGQGTRLTVV.